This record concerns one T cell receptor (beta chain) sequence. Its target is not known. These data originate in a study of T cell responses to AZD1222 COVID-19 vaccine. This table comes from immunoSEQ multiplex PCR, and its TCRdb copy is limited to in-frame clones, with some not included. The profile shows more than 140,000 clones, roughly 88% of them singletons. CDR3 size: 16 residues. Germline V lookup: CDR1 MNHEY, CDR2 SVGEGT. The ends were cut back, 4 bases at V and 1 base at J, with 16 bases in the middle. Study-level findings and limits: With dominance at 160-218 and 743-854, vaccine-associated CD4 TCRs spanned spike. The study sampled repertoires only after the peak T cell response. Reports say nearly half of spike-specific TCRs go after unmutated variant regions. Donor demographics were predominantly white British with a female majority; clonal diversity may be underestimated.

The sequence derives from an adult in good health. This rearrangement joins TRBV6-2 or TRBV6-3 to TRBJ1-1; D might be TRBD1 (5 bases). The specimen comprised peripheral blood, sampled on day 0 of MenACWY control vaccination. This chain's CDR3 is CASSFGRQPRNTEAFF. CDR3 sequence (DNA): TGTGCCAGCAGTTTCGGAAGACAGCCAAGGAACACTGAAGCTTTCTTT.